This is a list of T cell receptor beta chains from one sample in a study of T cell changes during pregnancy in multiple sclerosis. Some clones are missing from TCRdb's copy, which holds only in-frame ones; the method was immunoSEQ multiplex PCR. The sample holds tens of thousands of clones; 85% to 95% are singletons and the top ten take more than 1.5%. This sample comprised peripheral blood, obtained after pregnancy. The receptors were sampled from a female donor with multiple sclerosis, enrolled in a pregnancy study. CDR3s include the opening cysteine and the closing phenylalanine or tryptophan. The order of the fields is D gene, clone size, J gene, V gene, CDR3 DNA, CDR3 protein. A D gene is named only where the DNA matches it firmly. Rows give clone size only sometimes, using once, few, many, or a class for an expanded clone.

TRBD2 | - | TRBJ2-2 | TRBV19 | TGTGCCAGTAGTATAAAATCTCCTAGCGGAGGCACCGGGGAGCTGTTTTTT | CASSIKSPSGGTGELFF
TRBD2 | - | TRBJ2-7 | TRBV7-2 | TGTGCCACCCGGACTAGCGAGAACTACGAGCAGTACTTC | CATRTSENYEQYF
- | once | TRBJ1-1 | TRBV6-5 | TGTGCCAGCAGTAATTCCCCAGGGTCCGACACTGAAGCTTTCTTT | CASSNSPGSDTEAFF
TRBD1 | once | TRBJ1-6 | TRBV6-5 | TGTGCCAGCAGAGGACAGGGGGCAATTTCACCCCTCCACTTT | CASRGQGAISPLHF
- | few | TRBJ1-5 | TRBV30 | TGTGCCTGGAGTGTAAAAGAGCAGGGTTTGTGGGGCAATCAGCCCCAGCATTTT | CAWSVKEQGLWGNQPQHF
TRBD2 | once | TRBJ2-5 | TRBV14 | TGTGCCAGCAGCCAAGCTTGGGCGGGGGTAGAGACCCAGTACTTC | CASSQAWAGVETQYF
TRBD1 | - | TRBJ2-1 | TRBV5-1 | TGCGCCAGCAGCCTAAAAAGACAGGGAGAGTACAATGAGCAGTTCTTC | CASSLKRQGEYNEQFF
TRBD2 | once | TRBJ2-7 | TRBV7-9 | TGTGCCAGCAGCTCGACAGGGGGGATAGCGGGAGGGTACCACGAGCAGTACTTC | CASSSTGGIAGGYHEQYF
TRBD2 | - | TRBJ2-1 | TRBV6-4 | TGTGCCAGCAGTGACGGGGAGGGGGAGCAGTTCTTC | CASSDGEGEQFF
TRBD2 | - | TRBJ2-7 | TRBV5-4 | TGTGCCAGCAGGGCGACTAGCGGCTACGAGCAGTACTTC | CASRATSGYEQYF
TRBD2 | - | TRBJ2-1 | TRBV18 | TGTGCCAGCTCCTTGGGAACTAGCGCCTCCTACAATGAGCAGTTCTTC | CASSLGTSASYNEQFF
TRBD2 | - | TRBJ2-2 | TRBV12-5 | TGTGCTAGTGGTTTGGCCCCGCGGGAGGTCGGGGAGCTGTTTTTT | CASGLAPREVGELFF
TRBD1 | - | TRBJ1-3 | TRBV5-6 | TGTGCCAGCAGCTTGGCCCGAAAAGGGGGCGCTGGAAACACCATATATTTT | CASSLARKGGAGNTIYF
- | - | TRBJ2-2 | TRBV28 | TGTGCCAGCAGAGACTTGACAGTGAACACCGGGGAGCTGTTTTTT | CASRDLTVNTGELFF
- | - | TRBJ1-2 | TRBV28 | TGTGCCAGCAGTTTCGGGTATGGCTACACCTTC | CASSFGYGYTF
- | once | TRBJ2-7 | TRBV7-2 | TGTGCCAGCAGCTTAGTGCCAGGGGACGAGCAGTACTTC | CASSLVPGDEQYF
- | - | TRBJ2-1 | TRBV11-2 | TGTGCCAGCAGCGCTACGGAGCAGTTCTTC | CASSATEQFF
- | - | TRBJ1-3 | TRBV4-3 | TGCGCCAGCAGCCGTACTACAGGACAATCTGGAAACACCATATATTTT | CASSRTTGQSGNTIYF
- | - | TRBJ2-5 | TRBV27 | TGTGCCAGCAGTCAGCTCGGGACACTGTACCAAGAGACCCAGTACTTC | CASSQLGTLYQETQYF
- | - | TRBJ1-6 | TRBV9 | TGTGCCAGCAGCCCCCACGACGGGAATAATTCACCCCTCCACTTT | CASSPHDGNNSPLHF
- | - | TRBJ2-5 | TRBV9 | TGTGCCAGCAATAGGGGCCGTCAAGAGACCCAGTACTTC | CASNRGRQETQYF
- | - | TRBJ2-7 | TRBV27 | TGTGCCAGCAGTTTATCGCGGTCGAGAAACGAGCAGTACTTC | CASSLSRSRNEQYF
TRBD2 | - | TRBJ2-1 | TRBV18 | TGTGCCAGCTCACTGACTAGCGGGAGCGATGAGCAGTTCTTC | CASSLTSGSDEQFF
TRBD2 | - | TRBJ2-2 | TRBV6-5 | TGTGCCAGCACGCGGGAGGGCATCACCGGGGAGCTGTTTTTT | CASTREGITGELFF
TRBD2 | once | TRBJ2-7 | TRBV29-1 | TGCAGCGCCGGGACTAGCGGAGGTTACGAGCAGTACTTC | CSAGTSGGYEQYF
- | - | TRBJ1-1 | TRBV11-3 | TGTGCCAGCAGCCCACGATTCACTAACACTGAAGCTTTCTTT | CASSPRFTNTEAFF
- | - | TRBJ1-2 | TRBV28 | TGTGCCAGCAGTTTTGGCCCCTCAACGGGCTATGGCTACACCTTC | CASSFGPSTGYGYTF
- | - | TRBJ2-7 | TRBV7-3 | TGTGCCAGCAGCCTAACTTTAGGCGGCGAGCAGTACTTC | CASSLTLGGEQYF